These 29 T cell receptor beta chains originate from one sample sequenced in a study of cytomegalovirus exposure and HLA in healthy donors. The study ran its PCR with 60 Vbeta and 13 Jbeta primers. Profiled with immunoSEQ multiplex PCR; TCRdb holds only in-frame clones, not every one. The sample gives 120,000 to 150,000 clones, roughly 79% of which show up once; about 6.7% is in the top ten. Sequencing was performed on PBMCs. The source is a woman aged 40 to 49 in good health and CMV-seropositive.

In this sample, this clone turned up a few times. This sequence joins TRBV5-6 and TRBJ1-5; D is unclear. Germline V gene data show CDR1 as SGHDT and CDR2 as YYEEEE. This CDR3 spans 16 amino acids. V lost 3 bases, J lost 1 base, and 14 bases lay in between. In DNA form, the CDR3 reads TGTGCCAGCAGCTCCTCGGACTTAGGCAGCAATCAGCCCCAGCATTTT. Its protein product is CASSSSDLGSNQPQHF. Using reference TRBV5-6 and TRBJ1-5 for the parts outside the CDR3, the full variable domain is DAGVTQSPTHLIKTRGQQVTLRCSPKSGHDTVSWYQQALGQGPQFIFQYYEEEERQRGNFPDRFSGHQFPNYSSELNVNALLLGDSALYLCASSSSDLGSNQPQHFGDGTRLSIL.

This clone was picked up one time. The CDR3 loop is CSVPVLGVAEAFF. In DNA, the CDR3 is TGCAGCGTCCCCGTGTTGGGCGTCGCTGAAGCTTTCTTT. This chain connects TRBV29-1 to TRBJ1-1; the D is unclear. Trimming pared 6 bases from V and 6 bases from J, leaving 17 bases between. Germline V gene lookup returns CDR1 SQVTM and CDR2 ANQGSEA. The CDR3 runs to 13 residues.

The V gene is TRBV5-1, the J gene TRBJ2-5; 9 nucleotides align to TRBD2. The CDR3 is 15 residues long. Germline trimming cut 3 bases from V and 5 bases from J; bases unmatched to any gene: 8. Germline V gives CDR1 SGHRS, CDR2 YFSETQ. The CDR3 protein is CASSSTTLAGETQYF. The CDR3 DNA reads TGCGCCAGCAGCTCAACCACCCTAGCGGGGGAGACCCAGTACTTC.

This clone was picked up one time. This chain uses TRBV10-1 with TRBJ1-2; maybe TRBD1 (6 bases). Germline CDR1 WNHNN, CDR2 SYGVQD (reference sequence). This CDR3 has 15 amino acids. V was shortened by 6 bases and J by 3 bases, with 17 bases between the two germline ends. CDR3 amino acids: CASSKDPGGHYGYTF. The CDR3 DNA sequence: TGCGCCAGCAGCAAAGACCCGGGGGGCCACTATGGCTACACCTTC.

The gene calls are TRBV5-4 and TRBJ2-1; possible D gene TRBD1, 6 bases. There are 13 residues in the CDR3. V dropped 1 base and J dropped 9 bases, with 11 bases sitting between them. Per the germline V gene, CDR1 is SGHNT and CDR2 is YYREEE (reference sequence). CDR3 residues: CASSLWGRPEQFF. CDR3 in DNA: TGTGCCAGCAGCTTGTGGGGGCGGCCTGAGCAGTTCTTC.

Notes on this clone: Other DNA sequences in this sample translate to the same CDR3. The chain recombines TRBV5-4 with TRBJ2-1; 7 bases are a match to TRBD2. The length of the CDR3 is 16 residues. V shed 0 bases, J shed 5 bases, and the junction held 8 bases outside the gene matches. CDR1 SGHNT and CDR2 YYREEE come from the germline V gene (reference sequence). For the CDR3, the DNA is TGTGCCAGCAGCTTGGGGGCTAGCGGTAGTAACAATGAGCAGTTCTTC. Translation: CASSLGASGSNNEQFF.

The chain combines TRBV5-1 with TRBJ1-1, with D unresolved. Germline V gives CDR1 SGHRS, CDR2 YFSETQ. V dropped 0 bases and J dropped 11 bases, with 14 bases sitting between them. The CDR3 runs 13 residues. CDR3 sequence: CASSLGGPGGAFF. DNA for the CDR3: TGCGCCAGCAGCTTGGGAGGGCCGGGAGGGGCTTTCTTT. The whole variable domain, remainder taken from reference TRBV5-1 and TRBJ1-1, is KAGVTQTPRYLIKTRGQQVTLSCSPISGHRSVSWYQQTPGQGLQFLFEYFSETQRNKGNFPGRFSGRQFSNSRSEMNVSTLELGDSALYLCASSLGGPGGAFFGQGTRLTVV.

Turning to this clone: This sample also contains other DNA sequences that code for the same CDR3. The V gene is TRBV2, the J gene TRBJ2-1; TRBD1 might be the D (5 bases). The V and J ends lost 3 bases and 7 bases respectively, with 13 bases between them. Germline lookup yields CDR1 SNHLY and CDR2 FYNNEI. CDR3 length equals 14 residues. CDR3: CASSELRQNNEQFF. Here the CDR3 DNA reads TGTGCCAGCAGTGAGCTGAGACAGAATAATGAGCAGTTCTTC.

The V and J genes are TRBV10-2 and TRBJ2-2, with 7 bases matching TRBD2. The CDR3 is made up of 16 amino acids. The V gene's germline CDR1 is WSHSY and CDR2 SAAADI. V shed 0 bases and J 3 bases; nucleotides not matched to a gene: 4. The CDR3 DNA sequence: TGCGCCAGCAGTGAGTCCGCGGGGGTTGACACCGGGGAGCTGTTTTTT. Protein sequence: CASSESAGVDTGELFF.

DNA of the CDR3: TGTGCCAGCTCACCAGAGACAGGGACCAACTATGGCTACACCTTC. Translated: CASSPETGTNYGYTF. This chain connects TRBV18 to TRBJ1-2; 7 bases map to TRBD1. V lost 2 bases, J lost 2 bases, and 5 bases stayed unmatched. Germline V gene data show CDR1 as KGHSH and CDR2 as LQKENI. The CDR3 has 15 amino acids. Full variable domain (outside the CDR3, taken from reference TRBV18 and TRBJ1-2): NAGVMQNPRHLVRRRGQEARLRCSPMKGHSHVYWYRQLPEEGLKFMVYLQKENIIDESGMPKERFSAEFPKEGPSILRIQQVVRGDSAAYFCASSPETGTNYGYTFGSGTRLTVV.

The chain combines TRBV2 with TRBJ2-3; a weak D match, TRBD2 (7 bases). The V end lost 3 bases, the J end lost 0 bases, and 10 bases lay between the germline ends. This CDR3 comprises 15 residues. CDR1 and CDR2 from the germline V gene are SNHLY and FYNNEI. CDR3 protein: CASSEGGASTDTQYF. CDR3 nucleotide sequence: TGTGCCAGCAGTGAGGGGGGGGCCAGCACAGATACGCAGTATTTT.

The chain couples TRBV18 to TRBJ2-2; the match to TRBD2 covers 7 bases. Germline CDR1 reads KGHSH; CDR2 reads LQKENI. The CDR3 sequence is 14 residues long. With V trimmed by 8 bases and J by 5 bases, 8 bases remained unmatched. CDR3 region: CASHLPGGTGELFF. The CDR3 DNA is TGTGCCAGCCATCTTCCGGGGGGAACCGGGGAGCTGTTTTTT.

This clone has a single count. This chain links TRBV6-6 with TRBJ1-6, with 7 bases identical to TRBD1. The trim removed 3 bases at V and 6 bases at J, leaving 8 bases unmatched. Germline CDR1 is MNHNY and CDR2 is SVGAGI (reference sequence). The CDR3 runs 16 residues. CDR3 nucleotides: TGTGCCAGCAGTTATCTATCGGGGACAGTTAATTCACCCCTCCACTTT. Translated, it gives CASSYLSGTVNSPLHF.

Notes on this clone: In the same sample, other DNA sequences code for this CDR3. The rearrangement links TRBV5-1 to TRBJ1-1; a weak D match, TRBD1 (6 bases). The germline V gene encodes CDR1 SGHRS and CDR2 YFSETQ. The V and J ends lost 0 bases and 5 bases respectively, with 11 bases between them. This CDR3 region has 14 residues. As DNA, the CDR3 is TGCGCCAGCAGCTTGGATGCAGGGGTTACTGAAGCTTTCTTT. Translation gives CASSLDAGVTEAFF. Looking up the rest from reference TRBV5-1 and TRBJ1-1 gives the full variable domain: KAGVTQTPRYLIKTRGQQVTLSCSPISGHRSVSWYQQTPGQGLQFLFEYFSETQRNKGNFPGRFSGRQFSNSRSEMNVSTLELGDSALYLCASSLDAGVTEAFFGQGTRLTVV.

In this sample, this clone turned up once. This chain joins TRBV5-6 and TRBJ1-5; 9 positions match TRBD1. From germline, CDR1 is SGHDT and CDR2 YYEEEE. CDR3 size: 18 residues. The V gene end was trimmed by 0 bases and the J gene end by 0 bases; junction bases not matched to a gene: 7. CDR3 DNA: TGTGCCAGCAGCTTGGGAGGGACAGGGAGATATAGCAATCAGCCCCAGCATTTT. This translates into CASSLGGTGRYSNQPQHF.

The chain joins TRBV14 to TRBJ1-2; D is possibly TRBD1 (5 bases). CDR1 is SGHDN and CDR2 is FVKESK in the germline V gene. This CDR3 region has 13 residues. V shed 4 bases and J shed 4 bases, with 10 bases lying between them. This chain's CDR3 is CASSPPGIYGYTF. CDR3 coding DNA: TGTGCCAGCAGCCCTCCAGGGATCTATGGCTACACCTTC.

J is TRBJ1-2 and V is TRBV5-4; tentative D call: TRBD1 (5 bases). This CDR3 contains 13 residues. CDR1 and CDR2 (germline): SGHNT, YYREEE (reference sequence). The germline V and J ends were trimmed by 4 bases and 4 bases, with 11 bases remaining between them. The chain's CDR3 is CASSGGGGYGYTF. The CDR3 DNA is TGTGCCAGCAGCGGCGGGGGGGGCTATGGCTACACCTTC. The whole variable domain, filled in from reference TRBV5-4 and TRBJ1-2, reads ETGVTQSPTHLIKTRGQQVTLRCSSQSGHNTVSWYQQALGQGPQFIFQYYREEENGRGNFPPRFSGLQFPNYSSELNVNALELDDSALYLCASSGGGGYGYTFGSGTRLTVV.

In regard to this clone: The same CDR3 can be traced to other DNA sequences in this sample. The V and J genes are TRBV9 and TRBJ2-3; 13 bases fit TRBD2. CDR1 SGDLS and CDR2 YYNGEE come from the germline V gene. This CDR3 region has 16 residues. Unmatched junction bases numbered 4, after V lost 3 bases and J lost 3 bases. The CDR3 loop is CASSATSGGATDTQYF. The CDR3 nucleotides read TGTGCCAGCAGCGCCACTAGCGGGGGGGCGACAGATACGCAGTATTTT.

V usage is TRBV14 and J usage is TRBJ1-2, with D hard to call. V lost 2 bases, J lost 4 bases, and 5 bases lay in between. Germline assignment: CDR1 SGHDN and CDR2 FVKESK. This CDR3 region has 12 residues. CDR3 coding DNA: TGTGCCAGCAGCCAATCTCGCTATGGCTACACCTTC. Its translation: CASSQSRYGYTF.

V gene TRBV6-1 combines with J gene TRBJ1-1; D is perhaps TRBD1 (6 bases). Per germline, CDR1 MNHNS and CDR2 SASEGT. The CDR3 contains 15 residues. The ends were cut back, 6 bases at V and 5 bases at J, with 19 bases in the middle. DNA of the CDR3: TGTGCCAGCAGACCGTCAGGTGTCCAGGGGACTGAAGCTTTCTTT. Translation gives CASRPSGVQGTEAFF.

This chain uses TRBV4-2 with TRBJ2-2; D gene ambiguous. Germline-derived CDR1 and CDR2 are LGHNA and YNFKEQ. Trimming took 1 base from V and 5 from J, leaving 8 bases between them. The CDR3 contains 14 residues. The CDR3 is CASSQVLETGELFF. In DNA form, the CDR3 reads TGTGCCAGCAGCCAAGTCCTAGAAACCGGGGAGCTGTTTTTT.

V and J are TRBV15 and TRBJ2-2, with a weak D call TRBD1 (5 bases). CDR1 LNHNV and CDR2 YYDKDF come from the germline V gene (reference sequence). Trimming cost V 2 bases and J 4 bases, with 8 bases left between them. The CDR3 length is 14 residues. CDR3 nucleotides: TGTGCCACCAGCAGACTGGACACCACCGGGGAGCTGTTTTTT. Amino acid sequence: CATSRLDTTGELFF.

This chain connects TRBV12-5 to TRBJ2-1; 7 bases match TRBD1. J lost 14 bases, V lost 6 bases, and 13 bases had no gene match. The CDR3 is 13 amino acids. In germline, CDR1 is LGHNT, CDR2 FRNRAP. The CDR3 DNA follows: TGTGCTAGTGGCACAGAGGGGGCGCGAGTTAAGTTCTTC. Translated: CASGTEGARVKFF.

V and J are TRBV2 and TRBJ2-5, with D possibly TRBD1 on 6 matching bases. Trimming took 5 bases from V and 7 from J, leaving 14 bases between them. This CDR3 contains 13 residues. CDR1 is SNHLY and CDR2 is FYNNEI in the germline V gene. The CDR3 coding sequence is TGTGCCAGCAGTCTAACAGGGACGGGGACCCAGTACTTC. It translates to CASSLTGTGTQYF.

J is TRBJ2-3 and V is TRBV6-1; 11 positions match TRBD2. V shed 4 bases and J 2 bases; nucleotides not matched to a gene: 5. The germline V gene encodes CDR1 MNHNS and CDR2 SASEGT. CDR3 length equals 16 residues. CDR3 in DNA: TGTGCCAGCAGTGTTCTAGCGGGGGGTTACACAGATACGCAGTATTTT. As protein: CASSVLAGGYTDTQYF.

V and J are TRBV27 and TRBJ2-1, with 11 nucleotides matching TRBD2. CDR3 length: 16 amino acids. J gave up 7 bases and V 5 bases, and 10 bases lay outside the gene matches. Germline V lookup: CDR1 MNHEY, CDR2 SMNVEV (reference sequence). The CDR3 DNA reads as TGTGCCAGCAGTCACCAATTGACTAGCGGGGTAAATGAGCAGTTCTTC. Its protein product is CASSHQLTSGVNEQFF.

The chain uses TRBV29-1 and TRBJ2-7, with 7 bases that match TRBD2. V lost 7 bases and J lost 0; bases outside the gene matches: 6. CDR1 and CDR2 (germline): SQVTM, ANQGSEA. The CDR3 contains 13 residues. The CDR3 here is CSAKTGGSYEQYF. The CDR3 DNA reads TGCAGCGCCAAGACGGGGGGCTCCTACGAGCAGTACTTC.

V gene TRBV6-1 combines with J gene TRBJ1-5, with D uncertain. The CDR3 extends over 15 amino acids. V dropped 5 bases and J dropped 0 bases, with 11 bases sitting between them. Germline values: CDR1 MNHNS, CDR2 SASEGT. Written as DNA, the CDR3 is TGTGCCAGCAGTCCTATCCCTTATAGCAATCAGCCCCAGCATTTT. Residues: CASSPIPYSNQPQHF.

The V call is TRBV11-2, the J call TRBJ1-2; D possibly corresponds to TRBD1 (5 bases). The CDR3 runs 15 residues. Trimming left V 2 bases short and J 3 bases short, with 13 bases between. Germline V gives CDR1 SGHAT, CDR2 FQNNGV. CDR3 DNA: TGTGCCAGCAGCTTATACTTGGGGCTCGACTATGGCTACACCTTC. Amino acids: CASSLYLGLDYGYTF.